This TCR beta chain was captured by sequencing in a study of shared clonotypes between healthy human individuals. General study points: In having few donors, the study represented limited genetic and exposure-history diversity.

Using ten immunoSEQ deep assay plates, investigators sequenced unsorted PBMC DNA. Under the authors' procedure: From ImmunoSEQ came sequences covering only the junction and carrying no quality scores, so filtering differed. Sequencing used immunoSEQ multiplex PCR; TCRdb keeps in-frame clones, though not all of them. V and J calls and clone size are those listed in that table; D and trimming were worked out from the DNA. The sample carries more than 450,000 clones, 79% recorded once. The CDR3 runs to 14 residues. V was pared by 7 bases and J by 5 bases, with 20 bases between. Per germline, CDR1 GTSNPN and CDR2 SVGIG (reference sequence). The unsorted samples took 90 million to 95 million PBMCs to get genomic DNA. This clone was recorded a few times. Its cognate antigen is unknown.

The chain links TRBV30 to TRBJ1-1; unclear D gene. What was sequenced was PBMCs. The receptor was isolated from a woman aged 40 to 50 in good health. Some clones in this sample may be carry-over from other donors' samples. CDR3 residues: CAYSIFEVATEAFF. The CDR3 DNA follows: TGTGCCTACTCGATATTCGAGGTCGCTACTGAAGCTTTCTTT.